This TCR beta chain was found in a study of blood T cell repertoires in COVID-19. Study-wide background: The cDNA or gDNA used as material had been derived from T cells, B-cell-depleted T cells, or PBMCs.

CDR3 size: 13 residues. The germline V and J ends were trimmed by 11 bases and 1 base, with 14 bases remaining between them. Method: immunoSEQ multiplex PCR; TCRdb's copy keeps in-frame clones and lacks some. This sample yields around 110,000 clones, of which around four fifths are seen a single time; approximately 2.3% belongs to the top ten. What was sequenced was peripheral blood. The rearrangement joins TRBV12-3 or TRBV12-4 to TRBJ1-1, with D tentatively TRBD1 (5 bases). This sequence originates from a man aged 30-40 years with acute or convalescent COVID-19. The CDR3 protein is CACRGGRNTEAFF. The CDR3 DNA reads TGTGCCTGTCGCGGGGGAAGGAACACTGAAGCTTTCTTT.